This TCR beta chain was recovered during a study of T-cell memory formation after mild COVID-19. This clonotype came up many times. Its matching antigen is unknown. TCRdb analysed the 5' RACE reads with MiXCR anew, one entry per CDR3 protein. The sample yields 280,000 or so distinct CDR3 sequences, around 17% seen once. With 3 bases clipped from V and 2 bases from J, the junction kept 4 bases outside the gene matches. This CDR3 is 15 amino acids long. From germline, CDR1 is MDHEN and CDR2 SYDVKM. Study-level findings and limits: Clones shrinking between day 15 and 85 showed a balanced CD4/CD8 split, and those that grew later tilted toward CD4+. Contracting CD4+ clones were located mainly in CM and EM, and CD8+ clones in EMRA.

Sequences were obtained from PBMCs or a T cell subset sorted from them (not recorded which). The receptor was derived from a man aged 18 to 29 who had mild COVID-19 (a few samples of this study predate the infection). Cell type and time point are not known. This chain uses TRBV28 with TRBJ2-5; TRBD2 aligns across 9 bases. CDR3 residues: CASSLPSGGQETQYF. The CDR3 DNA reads TGTGCCAGCAGTTTGCCCAGCGGGGGGCAAGAGACCCAGTACTTC.